The 21 T cell receptor beta chains below all came from one sample that was sequenced in a study of human T cells and chemical hapten exposure. TCRdb passed the RACE reads through MiXCR, listing each CDR3 protein once. The data hold about 93,000 distinct CDR3 sequences, with around 9% observed a single time. Time point: healthy volunteer bleed at 2 weeks. The template was total RNA from unfractionated whole blood. Sequenced sample: whole blood. The receptors were sampled from a female donor in good health. Some clones in this sample may be carry-over from other donors' samples.

This clonotype was found many times. J is TRBJ1-6 and V is TRBV5-4; D gene unclear. CDR1 is SGHNT and CDR2 is YYREEE in the germline V gene (reference sequence). V shed 1 base and J shed 7 bases, with 3 bases lying between them. CDR3 length: 12 residues. CDR3 loop: CASSLSNSPLHF. For the CDR3, the DNA is TGTGCCAGCAGCTTGAGCAATTCACCCCTCCACTTT.

The rearrangement joins TRBV24-1 to TRBJ2-3, with 11 bases fitting TRBD2. V trimming: 4 bases; J trimming: 5 bases; junction bases outside the gene matches: 7. Per the germline V gene, CDR1 is KGHDR and CDR2 is SFDVKD. The CDR3 spans 16 residues. The CDR3: CATSDLLAGEGDTQYF. The CDR3 DNA follows: TGTGCCACCAGTGACCTACTAGCGGGAGAAGGAGATACGCAGTATTTT.

J is TRBJ2-7 and V is TRBV20-1, with 8 bases identical to TRBD2. V was pared by 6 bases and J by 4 bases, with 5 bases of the junction left unmatched. Germline V gives CDR1 DFQATT, CDR2 SNEGSKA (reference sequence). The CDR3 covers 12 residues. The CDR3 nucleotides read TGCAGTGCCGGGAGGGCGTCGTACGAGCAGTACTTC. Residues: CSAGRASYEQYF.

This clonotype was seen a handful of times. This rearrangement joins TRBV10-3 to TRBJ2-3; maybe TRBD2 (6 bases). The CDR3 contains 14 residues. Trimming shortened V by 6 bases and J by 3 bases, and 13 bases separated the two germline ends. CDR1 is ENHRY and CDR2 is SYGVKD in the germline V gene. This CDR3 is CAISPREGTDTQYF. The CDR3 DNA reads as TGTGCCATCAGCCCGCGGGAAGGGACAGATACGCAGTATTTT.

The rearrangement uses TRBV20-1 and TRBJ2-3; D assignment may be TRBD1 or TRBD2 (5 bases each). This CDR3 comprises 13 residues. From germline, CDR1 is DFQATT and CDR2 SNEGSKA (reference sequence). CDR3 residues: CRGRDGGSDTQYF. The CDR3 DNA follows: TGCAGAGGAAGGGACGGCGGTTCAGATACGCAGTATTTT.

In this sample, this clonotype turned up a few times. The chain employs TRBV11-2 and TRBJ2-2; no clear D. The V and J ends lost 3 bases and 3 bases respectively, with 5 bases between them. The CDR3 covers 13 residues. CDR1 is SGHAT, CDR2 FQNNGV, per germline. As DNA, the CDR3 is TGTGCCAGCAGCTTTGTCTACACCGGGGAGCTGTTTTTT. Its translation is CASSFVYTGELFF.

This clonotype was observed at least ten times. V usage is TRBV11-2 and J usage is TRBJ2-5; the D gene is possibly TRBD1 (5 bases). The V gene's germline CDR1 is SGHAT and CDR2 FQNNGV. V lost 6 bases to trimming and J lost 2 bases, with 7 bases between them. This CDR3 has 12 residues. DNA for the CDR3: TGTGCCAGCAGTCGACAGCAAGAGACCCAGTACTTC. Amino acids: CASSRQQETQYF.

This clonotype showed up just a few times. The CDR3 spells CASSLRTGRSYTF. CDR3 sequence (DNA): TGTGCCAGCAGCTTAAGGACGGGGAGGAGCTACACCTTC. The rearrangement links TRBV7-8 to TRBJ1-2, with D unclear. V was pared by 2 bases and J by 9 bases, with 13 bases between. From germline, CDR1 is SGHVS and CDR2 FQNEAQ. The CDR3 has 13 amino acids.

This clonotype was seen many times. This chain connects TRBV20-1 to TRBJ2-7; the D gene is possibly TRBD2 (6 bases). Deletions cut 1 base from V and 2 bases from J, with 9 bases between. The CDR3 spans 13 residues. CDR1 and CDR2 from the germline V gene are DFQATT and SNEGSKA (reference sequence). The chain's CDR3 is CSARGRAPYEQYF. The CDR3 bases are TGCAGTGCTAGAGGGAGGGCCCCCTACGAGCAGTACTTC.

The chain couples TRBV12-3 or TRBV12-4 to TRBJ2-5; 12 bases fit TRBD1. This CDR3 spans 16 amino acids. V lost 6 bases and J lost 5; bases outside the gene matches: 10. The CDR3 loop reads CASSLLGQGAGETQYF. In DNA, the CDR3 is TGTGCCAGCAGCCTATTGGGACAGGGGGCAGGGGAGACCCAGTACTTC.

This clonotype was seen a handful of times. The chain uses TRBV9 and TRBJ1-2; 9 nucleotides agree with TRBD1. With V trimmed by 3 bases and J by 2 bases, 11 bases remained unmatched. The CDR3 is 17 residues long. Germline V gives CDR1 SGDLS, CDR2 YYNGEE. CDR3 in amino acids: CASSGPGQGRLNYGYTF. Here the CDR3 DNA reads TGTGCCAGCAGCGGACCGGGACAGGGACGCCTAAACTATGGCTACACCTTC.

This clonotype was observed at least ten times. V and J are TRBV7-9 and TRBJ1-2; D not resolved. CDR3 length: 14 residues. CDR1 and CDR2 (germline): SEHNR, FQNEAQ (reference sequence). V was cut by 5 bases and J by 4 bases, with 14 bases left in between. CDR3 residues: CASSPRLDRYGYTF. The CDR3 DNA follows: TGTGCCAGCAGCCCTCGTCTCGACCGCTATGGCTACACCTTC. Full variable domain (rest looked up from reference TRBV7-9 and TRBJ1-2): DTGVSQNPRHKITKRGQNVTFRCDPISEHNRLYWYRQTLGQGPEFLTYFQNEAQLEKSRLLSDRFSAERPKGSFSTLEIQRTEQGDSAMYLCASSPRLDRYGYTFGSGTRLTVV.

The table lists this clonotype with many counts. In this CDR3 the conserved last residue, phenylalanine or tryptophan, is missing, so a read error is likely. The V and J genes are TRBV6-1 and TRBJ2-7; possible D gene TRBD1, 5 bases. Trimming left V 2 bases short and J 6 bases short, with 11 bases between. The CDR3 runs 13 residues. CDR1 is MNHNS, CDR2 SASEGT, per germline. The CDR3 DNA reads as TGTGCCAGCAGTGAAATTCAGGGTTCCGAGCAGTACCTC. As protein: CASSEIQGSEQYL.

This clonotype has only a few counts. The J gene is TRBJ2-7, the V gene TRBV28, with a tentative D call TRBD2 (6 bases). Germline-derived CDR1 and CDR2 are MDHEN and SYDVKM. This CDR3 is built from 12 residues. The V end was cut by 6 bases, the J end by 12 bases, with 18 bases between. In nucleotides, the CDR3 is TGTGCCAGCAGGGGAGTCGGGAGAGGGGTGTACTTC. Its translation: CASRGVGRGVYF.

The gene calls are TRBV4-1 and TRBJ2-3; tentatively, D is TRBD2 (5 bases). Germline V lookup: CDR1 MGHRA, CDR2 YSYEKL. The CDR3 spans 14 residues. Trimming cost V 4 bases and J 3 bases, with 11 bases left between them. The CDR3 is CASSPDGETDTQYF. The CDR3 DNA is TGCGCCAGCAGCCCTGATGGGGAGACAGATACGCAGTATTTT.

In its sample, this clonotype was seen a few times. This sequence may be a read error, since a much larger clone differs from it by one base. This chain uses TRBV24-1 with TRBJ1-5; 9 bases fit TRBD1. The CDR3 contains 15 residues. The germline gives CDR1 KGHDR, CDR2 SFDVKD. The CDR3 DNA reads TGTGCCACCGCTCAGACAGGGGGAAGCAATCAGCCCCAGAATTTT. This gives the protein CATAQTGGSNQPQNF.

This clonotype showed up many times. This rearrangement joins TRBV27 to TRBJ1-1, with D unclear. V dropped 5 bases and J dropped 1 base, with 11 bases sitting between them. The germline CDR1 and CDR2 sequences are MNHEY and SMNVEV (reference sequence). This CDR3 region has 14 residues. The CDR3 is CASSIRPGNTEAFF. Here the CDR3 DNA reads TGTGCCAGCAGTATCCGGCCTGGGAACACTGAAGCTTTCTTT.

This clonotype was seen just once. At one end, the junction sequence differs from germline, possibly due to a read error. The genes are TRBV7-2 and TRBJ2-1, with 9 bases that match TRBD2. The length of the CDR3 is 17 residues. Germline V gene data show CDR1 as SGHTA and CDR2 as FQGNSA. As DNA, the CDR3 is TGTGTCAGCAGTCCATATACGGCGGGAGGGCCAGGCCATGAGCAGTTCTTC. It is translated as CVSSPYTAGGPGHEQFF.

The chain links TRBV19 to TRBJ2-7; tentatively, D is TRBD2 (6 bases). Trimming cost V 5 bases and J 2 bases, with 13 bases left between them. From germline, CDR1 is LNHDA and CDR2 SQIVND (reference sequence). This CDR3 has 14 residues. CDR3: CASSLDSGTYEQYF. Here the CDR3 DNA reads TGTGCCAGTAGTTTGGATAGCGGAACCTACGAGCAGTACTTC.

This clonotype has a count of ten or more. This chain links TRBV28 with TRBJ2-7; possibly TRBD2 for D (5 bases). The germline gives CDR1 MDHEN, CDR2 SYDVKM. The CDR3 has 15 amino acids. V was trimmed by 6 bases and J by 1 base, leaving 16 bases between them. CDR3 residues: CASSLFGGTSYEQYF. The CDR3, as DNA: TGTGCCAGCAGCCTTTTTGGAGGCACATCCTACGAGCAGTACTTC. Filled out from reference TRBV28 and TRBJ2-7, the complete variable domain reads DVKVTQSSRYLVKRTGEKVFLECVQDMDHENMFWYRQDPGLGLRLIYFSYDVKMKEKGDIPEGYSVSREKKERFSLILESASTNQTSMYLCASSLFGGTSYEQYFGPGTRLTVT.

This clonotype was seen a few times. This chain joins TRBV7-2 and TRBJ2-6, with D unresolved. The germline V gene encodes CDR1 SGHTA and CDR2 FQGNSA. The CDR3 contains 16 residues. Trimming stripped 1 base from V and 5 bases from J, with 12 bases between. The CDR3 DNA reads as TGTGCCAGCAGCTTAGTCCCCCGGACCCGGGCCAACGTCCTGACTTTC. The encoded protein is CASSLVPRTRANVLTF.